The rows below give T cell receptor beta chains drawn from one sample of a study of cytomegalovirus exposure and HLA in healthy donors. Clones were read by immunoSEQ multiplex PCR, and TCRdb kept only the in-frame ones, dropping some. The sample yields approximately 220,000 clones, 65% to 80% seen once. Sequencing was done on a sample of PBMCs. The receptors were sampled from a girl between 2 and 10 years old in good health and CMV-seronegative. Both conserved end residues are part of each CDR3. Fields, in order: clone size, CDR3 length, V gene, D gene, J gene, CDR3 DNA, CDR3 protein. D genes are given only for firm matches. Only some rows state a clone size, as once, few, many or a class for expanded clones.

>few|16|TRBV9|TRBD1|TRBJ1-2
TGTGCCAGCAGCGCTGGAGGATCAGGGACAGCCTATGGCTACACCTTC
CASSAGGSGTAYGYTF
>once|15|TRBV2|-|TRBJ2-7
TGTGCCAGCTCGATAACGGCAGGGGGAGGAGACGAGCAGTACTTC
CASSITAGGGDEQYF
>once|12|TRBV29-1|-|TRBJ2-7
TGCAGCGTTGGACAGGAGTTCTACGAGCAGTACTTC
CSVGQEFYEQYF
>-|12|TRBV14|-|TRBJ1-2
TGTGCCAGCACCGCAGATAACTATGGCTACACCTTC
CASTADNYGYTF
>-|16|TRBV19|-|TRBJ2-1
TGTGCCAGTACCTCCCTGGGCCAGAGCTCCTACAATGAGCAGTTCTTC
CASTSLGQSSYNEQFF
>-|16|TRBV27|TRBD1|TRBJ1-1
TGTGCCAGCAGTTTGTCAGGGGGAGATTTATACACTGAAGCTTTCTTT
CASSLSGGDLYTEAFF
>once|14|TRBV10-1|TRBD1|TRBJ1-1
TGCGCCAGCAGTTCAGGGGGCCTGGGGACTGAAGCTTTCTTT
CASSSGGLGTEAFF
>-|15|TRBV6-5|-|TRBJ1-6
TGTGCCAGCAGTTACACCGACAGCGACAATTCACCCCTCCACTTT
CASSYTDSDNSPLHF
>-|14|TRBV5-5|TRBD1|TRBJ2-7
TGTGCCAGCAGTTGGGACAGCTCGATCTACGAGCAGTACTTC
CASSWDSSIYEQYF
>-|13|TRBV6-5|TRBD2|TRBJ2-5
TGTGCCAGCAGCCTAGCGGACCAAGAGACCCAGTACTTC
CASSLADQETQYF
>-|17|TRBV11-2|-|TRBJ2-4
TGTGCCAGCAGCTTAGTTGGTCGGTCGGTAGCCAAAAACATTCAGTACTTC
CASSLVGRSVAKNIQYF
>-|13|TRBV12-5|-|TRBJ1-2
TGTGCTAGTGGTTTTCAGGGGACCTATGGCTACACCTTC
CASGFQGTYGYTF
>-|16|TRBV6-5|TRBD2|TRBJ2-5
TGTGCCAGCAGTTTCCGGACTAGCGGGGTTGGGGAGACCCAGTACTTC
CASSFRTSGVGETQYF
>-|16|TRBV14|TRBD1|TRBJ2-1
TGTGCCAGCAGCCAAGACCAGACAGGGATCAACAATGAGCAGTTCTTC
CASSQDQTGINNEQFF
>few|14|TRBV15|-|TRBJ1-1
TGTGCCACCAGCAGAGATATGGGCGCCACTGAAGCTTTCTTT
CATSRDMGATEAFF
>-|14|TRBV10-1|TRBD2|TRBJ2-1
TGCGCCAGCAGTTCCAGCGGGAGTAATGATGAGCAGTTCTTC
CASSSSGSNDEQFF
>-|18|TRBV7-2|TRBD1|TRBJ2-7
TGTGCCAGCAGCTTAACGTTAGGTGGAGAGGGGGCCTCCTACGAGCAGTACTTC
CASSLTLGGEGASYEQYF
>-|14|TRBV5-1|-|TRBJ2-7
TGCGCCAGCAGCTCGGACAGCACCAGTAACGAGCAGTACTTC
CASSSDSTSNEQYF
>-|15|TRBV5-1|-|TRBJ2-2
TGCGCCAGCAGCCCATTGGGGCCGGACACCGGGGAGCTGTTTTTT
CASSPLGPDTGELFF
>-|14|TRBV7-9|-|TRBJ1-1
TGTGCCAGCAGACCAGAGACAGGGAACACTGAAGCTTTCTTT
CASRPETGNTEAFF
>once|15|TRBV5-1|-|TRBJ1-1
TGCGCCAGCAGCTCCTCACTTACGGGGTTCACTGAAGCTTTCTTT
CASSSSLTGFTEAFF
>-|14|TRBV14|-|TRBJ2-7
TGTGCCAGCCGGCGCAACAGTCCCGACGGCGAGCAGTACTTC
CASRRNSPDGEQYF
>-|12|TRBV30|-|TRBJ2-7
TGTGCCTGGTCTATGGGCCCCTACGAGCAGTACTTC
CAWSMGPYEQYF
>-|17|TRBV5-5|-|TRBJ2-3
TGTGCCAGCAGCTTGTGGTTGACTCTCGATAGCACAGATACGCAGTATTTT
CASSLWLTLDSTDTQYF
>-|14|TRBV5-6|-|TRBJ2-7
TGTGCCAGCAGCCCGGGGACTGGGGGAGACGAGCAGTACTTC
CASSPGTGGDEQYF
>-|13|TRBV6-6|-|TRBJ1-1
TGTGCCAGCAGTTGGGCAGAGAACACTGAAGCTTTCTTT
CASSWAENTEAFF
>-|13|TRBV10-3|-|TRBJ2-7
TGTGCCATCAGCGGGGACTCCTCCTACGAGCAGTACTTC
CAISGDSSYEQYF
>-|15|TRBV5-5|-|TRBJ2-7
TGTGCCAGCAGCTTGGGGGCTAGCAGTTCCTACGAGCAGTACTTC
CASSLGASSSYEQYF
>-|14|TRBV10-3|-|TRBJ1-5
TGTGCCATCAGCCCAAGAGATAGCAATCAGCCCCAGCATTTT
CAISPRDSNQPQHF
>-|15|TRBV7-6|-|TRBJ2-7
TGTGCCAGCAGCTCCGGGACTTCCAACTCCTACGAGCAGTACTTC
CASSSGTSNSYEQYF
>-|16|TRBV6-5|-|TRBJ1-2
TGTGCCAGCAGTTACTCGGTTTCTGGGAGGTACTATGGCTACACCTTC
CASSYSVSGRYYGYTF
>-|16|TRBV9|-|TRBJ1-6
TGTGCCAGCAGCGTAGACCCGGTCCCGTATAATTCACCCCTCCACTTT
CASSVDPVPYNSPLHF
>-|19|TRBV11-2|TRBD2|TRBJ2-1
TGTGCCAGCAGCTTAGATCCCTCGGTGACTAGCGAGTTTTCCCATGAGCAGTTCTTC
CASSLDPSVTSEFSHEQFF
>once|15|TRBV18|-|TRBJ1-1
TGTGCCAGCTCACCATCATTAGGAGTGAACACTGAAGCTTTCTTT
CASSPSLGVNTEAFF
>-|15|TRBV5-4|TRBD2|TRBJ2-1
TGTGCCAGCACCCCGGGGGACGGGAGGGCCAATGAGCAGTTCTTC
CASTPGDGRANEQFF
>few|14|TRBV10-3|-|TRBJ1-1
TGTGCCATCAGGGACCCGGACAGGAACACTGAAGCTTTCTTT
CAIRDPDRNTEAFF
>-|15|TRBV9|TRBD1|TRBJ2-7
TGTGCCAGCAGCGTTTGGCCGGACAGGGTTAACGAGCAGTACTTC
CASSVWPDRVNEQYF
>-|15|TRBV19|-|TRBJ2-2
TGTGCCAGCGGGGGTTTTGCGAGGAAAACCGGGGAGCTGTTTTTT
CASGGFARKTGELFF